This T cell receptor beta chain was sequenced during a study of OX40 agonist ivuxolimab in advanced cancers. With 4 bases clipped from V and 3 bases from J, the junction kept 6 bases outside the gene matches. Germline CDR1 and CDR2: SGHTS and YDEGEE. The CDR3 loop spans 15 amino acids. Method: immunoSEQ multiplex PCR; TCRdb's copy keeps in-frame clones and lacks some. The table includes some 85,000 clones, around nine tenths detected once. The source of this sequence is an adult with an advanced solid tumor such as melanoma, head and neck, liver or kidney cancer. The material sequenced was CD4+ or CD8+ T cells sorted from blood, taken in a trial of the OX40 agonist ivuxolimab. This chain connects TRBV5-8 to TRBJ2-1; 8 nucleotides align to TRBD2. The CDR3 bases are TGTGCCAGCAGCGCAGGACTAGCTCACTACAATGAGCAGTTCTTC. Translated, it gives CASSAGLAHYNEQFF.